This record covers a single TCR beta chain. Its antigen is not known. This sample was included in a study of cytomegalovirus exposure and HLA in healthy donors. Overall study: The 90 to 150 validation repertoires and the roughly 690 first-cohort repertoires shared a platform, a later analysis reported.

Trimming cost V 6 bases and J 8 bases, with 12 bases left between them. This CDR3 has 12 residues. The germline V gene has CDR1 SNHLY and CDR2 FYNNEI. Generated by immunoSEQ multiplex PCR, the TCRdb table keeps only in-frame clones and is missing some. The data show about 360,000 clones, just over 85% seen once. General study findings and limits: In vitro testing confirmed three CMV-associated chains as specific for CMV antigens. The classifier was said to identify cytomegalovirus status with high specificity and sensitivity.

Sequencing input: PBMCs. This receptor was obtained from a woman between 18 and 29 years old in good health and CMV-seronegative. This chain joins TRBV2 and TRBJ2-3; D uncertain. The CDR3 bases are TGTGCCAGCAGCCCACTGTCGGGTACGCAGTATTTT. Protein sequence: CASSPLSGTQYF. The full variable domain, with the rest looked up from reference TRBV2 and TRBJ2-3, is EPEVTQTPSHQVTQMGQEVILRCVPISNHLYFYWYRQILGQKVEFLVSFYNNEISEKSEIFDDQFSVERPDGSNFTLKIRSTKLEDSAMYFCASSPLSGTQYFGPGTRLTVL.